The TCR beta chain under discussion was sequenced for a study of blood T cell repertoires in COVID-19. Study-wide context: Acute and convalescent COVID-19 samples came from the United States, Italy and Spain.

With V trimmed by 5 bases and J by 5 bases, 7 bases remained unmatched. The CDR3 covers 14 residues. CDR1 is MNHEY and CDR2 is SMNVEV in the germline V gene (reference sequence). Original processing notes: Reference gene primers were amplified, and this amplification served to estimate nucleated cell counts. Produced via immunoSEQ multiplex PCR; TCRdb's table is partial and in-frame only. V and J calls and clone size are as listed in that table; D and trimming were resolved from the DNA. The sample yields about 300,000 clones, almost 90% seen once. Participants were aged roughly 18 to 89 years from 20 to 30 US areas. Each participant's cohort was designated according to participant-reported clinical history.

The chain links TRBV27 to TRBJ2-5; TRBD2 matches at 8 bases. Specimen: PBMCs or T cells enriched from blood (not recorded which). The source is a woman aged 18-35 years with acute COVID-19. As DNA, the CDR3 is TGTGCCAGCAGTCAATTGACTAGCGCGGAGACCCAGTACTTC. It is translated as CASSQLTSAETQYF.